Below, 20 T cell receptor beta chains from the same sample are listed, as sequenced in a study of neurological immune-mediated disorders. One entry per CDR3 protein results from TCRdb running MiXCR on the 5' RACE reads. Of about 84,000 distinct CDR3 sequences listed, about 9.4% are singletons. Sequenced material: PBMCs. The receptors were gathered from a middle-aged man in good health.

The CDR3, as DNA: TGCAGTGAATCTCTAGCGGGAGGGTCCACCTACGAGCAGTACTTC. Translating gives CSESLAGGSTYEQYF. The V gene is TRBV20-1, the J gene TRBJ2-7, with TRBD2 identical over 12 bases. V lost 7 bases to trimming and J lost 2 bases; unmatched junction nucleotides: 9. The V gene's germline CDR1 is DFQATT and CDR2 SNEGSKA (reference sequence). The CDR3 spans 15 residues.

Ten or more counts support this clonotype. This chain uses TRBV20-1 with TRBJ1-3; TRBD1 is a possible D gene (5 bases). CDR1 and CDR2 (germline): DFQATT, SNEGSKA (reference sequence). This CDR3 comprises 14 residues. The V end was cut by 5 bases, the J end by 5 bases, with 16 bases between. CDR3 in amino acids: CSAEDSTMRNTIYF. The CDR3 DNA sequence: TGCAGTGCTGAAGACAGCACCATGAGAAACACCATATATTTT.

This clonotype has at least ten counts. The chain links TRBV2 to TRBJ1-1; 7 positions agree with TRBD1. The CDR3 runs 15 residues. Unmatched junction bases numbered 6, after V lost 5 bases and J lost 0 bases. Germline V gives CDR1 SNHLY, CDR2 FYNNEI. CDR3 DNA sequence: TGTGCCAGCAGTTTGAGACAGGGTATGAACACTGAAGCTTTCTTT. Translation gives CASSLRQGMNTEAFF.

This clonotype was detected ten times or more. The genes are TRBV6-1 and TRBJ2-2, with D unresolved. The V gene's germline CDR1 is MNHNS and CDR2 SASEGT. The CDR3 is 13 residues long. The V end lost 7 bases, the J end lost 7 bases, and 13 bases lay between the germline ends. CDR3 amino acids: CASIESRIGELFF. The CDR3 region has the DNA TGTGCCAGCATCGAGTCCCGAATCGGGGAGCTGTTTTTT.

This clonotype was seen ten or more times. This sequence joins TRBV5-1 and TRBJ2-7, with D possibly matching TRBD2 (6 bases). Trimming pared 2 bases from V and 3 bases from J, leaving 18 bases between. The CDR3 sequence is 16 residues long. Germline V gives CDR1 SGHRS, CDR2 YFSETQ. CDR3 in amino acids: CASSFDHPAGYYEQYF. CDR3 DNA: TGCGCCAGCAGCTTTGACCACCCAGCGGGCTACTACGAGCAGTACTTC.

There are many counts of this clonotype. The chain links TRBV5-5 to TRBJ1-1; unclear D gene. Germline CDR1 and CDR2: SGHKS and YYEKEE (reference sequence). This CDR3 region has 14 residues. V gave up 1 base and J gave up 4 bases, with 11 bases separating them. The CDR3 DNA reads as TGTGCCAGCAGCTTGTTCCGGGCTTCCACTGAAGCTTTCTTT. It yields the protein CASSLFRASTEAFF. The whole variable domain, remainder taken from reference TRBV5-5 and TRBJ1-1, is DAGVTQSPTHLIKTRGQQVTLRCSPISGHKSVSWYQQVLGQGPQFIFQYYEKEERGRGNFPDRFSARQFPNYSSELNVNALLLGDSALYLCASSLFRASTEAFFGQGTRLTVV.

This clonotype was seen a few times. This rearrangement joins TRBV19 to TRBJ2-2; possible D gene TRBD2, 7 bases. Between the trimmed V and J ends, which lost 4 bases and 2 bases, there was a span of 11 bases. From germline, CDR1 is LNHDA and CDR2 SQIVND (reference sequence). This CDR3 is built from 15 residues. The CDR3 protein is CASSTGGENTGELFF. The CDR3 DNA reads TGTGCCAGTAGTACGGGGGGCGAAAACACCGGGGAGCTGTTTTTT.

The chain has TRBV7-9 and TRBJ1-2, with D perhaps TRBD1 (5 bases). V lost 5 bases and J 4 bases, leaving 17 bases between the germline ends. Looked up from germline, CDR1 is SEHNR and CDR2 is FQNEAQ (reference sequence). The CDR3 consists of 15 residues. Here the CDR3 DNA reads TGTGCCAGCAGCCCCAGTTGGGGCGGCGGCTATGGCTACACCTTC. Residues: CASSPSWGGGYGYTF.

The chain joins TRBV20-1 to TRBJ2-1, with 10 nucleotides matching TRBD2. CDR3 length: 14 residues. V shed 5 bases, J shed 4 bases, and the junction held 5 bases outside the gene matches. Germline V gene sequence: CDR1 DFQATT, CDR2 SNEGSKA (reference sequence). The DNA of the CDR3 is TGCAGTGCTCGGGGACTAGCGTGGTACAATGAGCAGTTCTTC. Residues: CSARGLAWYNEQFF.

This clonotype was seen ten or more times. The chain uses TRBV5-1 and TRBJ2-1, with D maybe TRBD2 (5 bases). Germline lookup yields CDR1 SGHRS and CDR2 YFSETQ. The CDR3 covers 14 residues. Trimming shortened V by 7 bases and J by 4 bases, and 15 bases separated the two germline ends. The CDR3, as DNA: TGCGCCAGCGGCACGGACGGCGGGTACAATGAGCAGTTCTTC. As protein: CASGTDGGYNEQFF.

In this sample, this clonotype turned up many times. The chain combines TRBV29-1 with TRBJ2-2; D unresolved. V was trimmed by 0 bases and J by 6 bases, leaving 5 bases between them. There are 12 residues in the CDR3. CDR1 and CDR2 (germline): SQVTM, ANQGSEA. CDR3 coding DNA: TGCAGCGTTGAAGATGTGGCCGGGGAGCTGTTTTTT. Amino acids: CSVEDVAGELFF.

For this clonotype: Germline and junction disagree at one end, which may indicate a read error. The gene calls are TRBV3-1 and TRBJ2-5; a possible D gene is TRBD2 (5 bases). The CDR3 is 14 amino acids. Per germline, CDR1 LGHDT and CDR2 YNNKEL (reference sequence). The CDR3 loop reads CASSPRLTRETRYF. The CDR3 DNA reads as TGTGCCAGCAGCCCCCGGCTAACGAGGGAGACCCGGTACTTC.

This clonotype was counted at least ten times. This chain connects TRBV29-1 to TRBJ2-5; the D is unclear. The CDR3 covers 13 residues. V lost 5 bases and J 5 bases, leaving 15 bases between the germline ends. CDR1 and CDR2 (germline): SQVTM, ANQGSEA. The CDR3 DNA follows: TGCAGCGTTATACGGCAGAATGGGGAGACCCAGTACTTC. Translation: CSVIRQNGETQYF.

This clonotype was seen ten or more times. This chain uses TRBV5-4 with TRBJ2-7, with no clear D. The CDR3 is 12 amino acids. The ends were cut back, 1 base at V and 7 bases at J, with 9 bases in the middle. CDR1 is SGHNT, CDR2 YYREEE, per germline (reference sequence). The DNA for the CDR3 is TGTGCCAGCAGCTTGAAGGTACAAGAGCAGTACTTC. Amino acids: CASSLKVQEQYF.

This clonotype came up many times. The chain employs TRBV11-2 and TRBJ2-1; D is unresolved. Germline values: CDR1 SGHAT, CDR2 FQNNGV. V was shortened by 4 bases and J by 2 bases, with 15 bases between the two germline ends. CDR3 length: 16 residues. Here the CDR3 reads CASSYLPPRAYNEQFF. CDR3 in DNA: TGTGCCAGCAGCTACCTCCCTCCTAGGGCCTACAATGAGCAGTTCTTC.

This clonotype was seen ten or more times. The V gene is TRBV7-9, the J gene TRBJ1-2; D not resolved. V was cut by 3 bases and J by 8 bases, with 13 bases left in between. CDR1 is SEHNR, CDR2 FQNEAQ, per germline (reference sequence). The CDR3 has 13 amino acids. The CDR3 loop reads CASSFPGWRGYTF. In DNA form, the CDR3 reads TGTGCCAGCAGCTTTCCCGGATGGCGAGGCTACACCTTC.

This clonotype was counted ten times or more. The rearrangement joins TRBV27 to TRBJ2-1, with 7 bases aligning to TRBD1. CDR3 size: 18 residues. Germline-derived CDR1 and CDR2 are MNHEY and SMNVEV (reference sequence). J lost 0 bases, V lost 8 bases, and 16 bases had no gene match. This chain's CDR3 is CASLRITDRDDSYNEQFF. Written as DNA, the CDR3 is TGTGCCAGCCTGAGAATTACAGACAGGGACGACTCCTACAATGAGCAGTTCTTC.

This clonotype was seen at least ten times. The V gene is TRBV27, the J gene TRBJ2-2; the D is unclear. The CDR3 is made up of 13 amino acids. In germline, CDR1 is MNHEY, CDR2 SMNVEV (reference sequence). Trimming removed 4 bases at V and 7 bases at J, with 10 bases between. The CDR3 DNA reads as TGTGCCAGCAGTTATCCTGCCGGCGGGGAGCTGTTTTTT. Encoded protein: CASSYPAGGELFF.

This clonotype has a count of ten or more. This chain's CDR3 is CASSLSPSGIDTQYF. CDR3 bases: TGCGCCAGCAGCTTGAGCCCTTCGGGGATTGATACGCAGTATTTT. The chain combines TRBV5-1 with TRBJ2-3; possibly TRBD2 for D (5 bases). The CDR3 consists of 15 residues. Germline V gene sequence: CDR1 SGHRS, CDR2 YFSETQ. The V end was cut by 1 base, the J end by 6 bases, with 15 bases between.

Details on this clonotype: The junction differs from germline at one of its ends, possibly a read error. The chain has TRBV11-2 and TRBJ1-6; no reliable D call. The CDR3 runs 14 residues. Germline CDR1 SGHAT, CDR2 FQNNGV. For the CDR3, the DNA is TGTGCCAGCAGCCTGGGCTCCTATGATTCACCCCTCCACTTT. It encodes CASSLGSYDSPLHF. Looking up the rest from reference TRBV11-2 and TRBJ1-6 gives the full variable domain: EAGVAQSPRYKIIEKRQSVAFWCNPISGHATLYWYQQILGQGPKLLIQFQNNGVVDDSQLPKDRFSAERLKGVDSTLKIQPAKLEDSAVYLCASSLGSYDSPLHFGNGTRLTVT.